This passage covers 16 T cell receptor beta chains from one sample sequenced in a study of Ad26.COV2.S vaccination and SARS-CoV-2 variants. Treatment defined: around 19 received Ad26.COV2.S at low or high dose, single or two shots; about 5 received placebo; per-sample allocation not given. Samples analyzed were those drawn on day 63 after the first vaccine or placebo injection. Generated by immunoSEQ multiplex PCR, the TCRdb table keeps only in-frame clones and is missing some. The sample yields about 410,000 clones, about 90% seen once. The source material was peripheral blood, sampled in a trial of Ad26.COV2.S vaccine versus placebo. Receptor source: a person aged 18-60 years who received the Ad26.COV2.S COVID-19 vaccine or a placebo.

The chain couples TRBV4-3 to TRBJ2-7; D is perhaps TRBD2 (6 bases). V was clipped by 4 bases and J by 3 bases, with 13 bases between them. The CDR3 is made up of 14 amino acids. The germline V gene has CDR1 LGHNA and CDR2 YSLEER. CDR3 sequence: CASSPWKDYYEQYF. CDR3 nucleotide sequence: TGCGCCAGCAGCCCCTGGAAGGACTACTACGAGCAGTACTTC.

This clone came up once. The chain is built from TRBV7-2 and TRBJ2-3; 8 bases line up with TRBD2. V dropped 2 bases and J dropped 0; count of bases not matched to a gene: 4. This CDR3 spans 16 amino acids. From germline, CDR1 is SGHTA and CDR2 FQGNSA. Written as DNA, the CDR3 is TGTGCCAGCAGCTTAAAGGAGCGGGAGAGCACAGATACGCAGTATTTT. Translating gives CASSLKERESTDTQYF. Drawing the rest from reference TRBV7-2 and TRBJ2-3, the complete variable domain is GAGVSQSPSNKVTEKGKDVELRCDPISGHTALYWYRQSLGQGLEFLIYFQGNSAPDKSGLPSDRFSAERTGGSVSTLTIQRTQQEDSAVYLCASSLKERESTDTQYFGPGTRLTVL.

This clone was counted at least ten times. V is TRBV4-3 and J is TRBJ2-7, with 10 bases that match TRBD2. This CDR3 is built from 15 residues. The V and J ends lost 0 bases and 7 bases, in that order; junction bases with no gene match: 6. CDR1 and CDR2 (germline): LGHNA, YSLEER. The CDR3 sequence: CASSQDSGGADEQYF. In DNA form, the CDR3 reads TGCGCCAGCAGCCAAGACAGCGGGGGGGCGGATGAGCAGTACTTC.

V gene TRBV5-1 combines with J gene TRBJ1-1; D not certain. Trimming took off 4 bases at V and 2 bases at J, with 15 bases between the two ends. This CDR3 is 15 amino acids long. Looked up from germline, CDR1 is SGHRS and CDR2 is YFSETQ. CDR3 protein: CASSLQQQKNTEAFF. The DNA for the CDR3 is TGCGCCAGCAGCCTACAACAACAGAAAAACACTGAAGCTTTCTTT.

This clone was recorded only once. The CDR3 region is CASAIGQHYEQYF. The CDR3 DNA follows: TGTGCCAGCGCTATCGGACAGCACTACGAGCAGTACTTC. The chain employs TRBV27 and TRBJ2-7, with D perhaps matching TRBD1 (6 bases). Per the germline V gene, CDR1 is MNHEY and CDR2 is SMNVEV (reference sequence). This CDR3 region has 13 residues. V shed 8 bases and J shed 3 bases, with 14 bases lying between them.

The rearrangement uses TRBV5-6 and TRBJ2-3, with 7 bases matching TRBD2. Germline V gives CDR1 SGHDT, CDR2 YYEEEE. J was trimmed by 1 base and V by 5 bases; bases with no gene match: 7. The CDR3 spans 15 residues. CDR3 nucleotides: TGTGCCAGCAGTGGTGGGACTATCCGCACAGATACGCAGTATTTT. It is translated as CASSGGTIRTDTQYF.

The chain has TRBV6-2 or TRBV6-3 and TRBJ2-1; D possibly corresponds to TRBD2 (5 bases). Trimming pared 6 bases from V and 1 base from J, leaving 10 bases between. This CDR3 comprises 14 residues. CDR1 MNHEY and CDR2 SVGEGT come from the germline V gene. The CDR3 sequence: CASSLAWSYNEQFF. The CDR3 DNA sequence: TGTGCCAGCAGCCTAGCATGGTCCTACAATGAGCAGTTCTTC.

This chain's CDR3 is CASSQGVSYNEQFF. The DNA for the CDR3 is TGTGCCAGCAGCCAGGGGGTTTCCTACAATGAGCAGTTCTTC. The chain combines TRBV27 with TRBJ2-1; 7 bases agree with TRBD1. J lost 1 base, V lost 6 bases, and 3 bases had no gene match. CDR3 size: 14 residues. From germline, CDR1 is MNHEY and CDR2 SMNVEV (reference sequence).

J is TRBJ1-1 and V is TRBV7-9; D is unresolved. The germline V and J ends were trimmed by 1 base and 1 base, with 7 bases remaining between them. Germline V gene lookup returns CDR1 SEHNR and CDR2 FQNEAQ (reference sequence). The CDR3 totals 14 residues. CDR3 sequence (DNA): TGTGCCAGCAGCTTAGTGTCGGGGAACACTGAAGCTTTCTTT. It yields the protein CASSLVSGNTEAFF.

The chain links TRBV18 to TRBJ2-3, with a weak D call TRBD2 (6 bases). Germline CDR1 and CDR2: KGHSH and LQKENI. The V end was cut by 2 bases, the J end by 5 bases, with 14 bases between. The CDR3 has 15 amino acids. The CDR3 region is CASSPAGWGGDTQYF. The DNA for the CDR3 is TGTGCCAGCTCACCAGCGGGATGGGGAGGAGATACGCAGTATTTT.

The genes are TRBV7-8 and TRBJ1-3, with D unclear. Trimming stripped 2 bases from V and 2 bases from J, with 7 bases between. Germline values: CDR1 SGHVS, CDR2 FQNEAQ. The CDR3 contains 14 residues. CDR3 in amino acids: CASSLYGAGNTIYF. CDR3 DNA sequence: TGTGCCAGCAGCTTATACGGAGCTGGAAACACCATATATTTT.

The J gene is TRBJ2-7, the V gene TRBV27; D remains unclear. The germline CDR1 and CDR2 sequences are MNHEY and SMNVEV (reference sequence). V was clipped by 5 bases and J by 2 bases, with 10 bases between them. The CDR3 runs to 13 residues. CDR3 DNA: TGTGCCAGCAGTCGGGCTGAGGCCTACGAGCAGTACTTC. Translated: CASSRAEAYEQYF.

The V and J genes are TRBV5-1 and TRBJ1-5; D not resolved. Germline values: CDR1 SGHRS, CDR2 YFSETQ. Trimming removed 5 bases at V and 0 bases at J, with 12 bases between. CDR3 size: 15 residues. The CDR3 bases are TGCGCCAGCAGACCCGGGTTTTATAGCAATCAGCCCCAGCATTTT. Amino acids: CASRPGFYSNQPQHF.

The chain carries TRBV7-9 and TRBJ1-2; D remains ambiguous. CDR1 SEHNR and CDR2 FQNEAQ come from the germline V gene (reference sequence). This CDR3 region has 14 residues. V lost 1 base, J lost 2 bases, and 8 bases lay in between. The CDR3 DNA follows: TGTGCCAGCAGCTTAGGCCCGGTAAACTATGGCTACACCTTC. This encodes CASSLGPVNYGYTF.

This clone was seen a single time. V and J are TRBV6-5 and TRBJ1-6, with D possibly being TRBD1 (6 bases). Between the trimmed V and J ends, which lost 0 bases and 10 bases, there was a span of 13 bases. This CDR3 comprises 15 residues. Germline lookup yields CDR1 MNHEY and CDR2 SVGAGI. CDR3 amino acids: CASSYSHLGGSPLHF. CDR3 in DNA: TGTGCCAGCAGTTACTCGCATCTGGGGGGCTCACCCCTCCACTTT.

The rearrangement links TRBV5-1 to TRBJ1-6; D possibly corresponds to TRBD1 (6 bases). V lost 2 bases to trimming and J lost 4 bases, with 10 bases between them. The CDR3 extends over 15 amino acids. Germline V lookup: CDR1 SGHRS, CDR2 YFSETQ. The CDR3 reads CASSLETGYNSPLHF. The CDR3 DNA reads as TGCGCCAGCAGCTTAGAGACAGGTTATAATTCACCCCTCCACTTT. Full variable domain (missing parts from reference TRBV5-1 and TRBJ1-6): KAGVTQTPRYLIKTRGQQVTLSCSPISGHRSVSWYQQTPGQGLQFLFEYFSETQRNKGNFPGRFSGRQFSNSRSEMNVSTLELGDSALYLCASSLETGYNSPLHFGNGTRLTVT.